This T cell receptor (beta chain) was recovered during a study of blood T cell repertoires in COVID-19 (dated by TCRdb to 2018 to 2021). In terms of the full investigation: Samples from collaborators originated in the United States, Italy and Spain and spanned both the acute and convalescent phases of COVID-19. The prospective study material was composed of cDNA or gDNA derived from T cells, B-cell-depleted T cells, or PBMCs. Deeply sampled blood TCRbeta repertoires from subjects exposed to, actively infected with, or recovered from COVID-19 were included in the dataset. A freely available public database, intended as a resource for researchers studying the immune response to SARS-CoV-2, is where the repertoires were released. The samples were drawn from two sources: the first 160 participants of the ongoing ImmuneRACE study, and 1,200 or so subjects contributed by 6 global collaborators. The sample metadata nearly always contained a de-identified subject ID, COVID-19 status, age in years and sex. Where available, HLA class I and class II types were taken from metadata supplied by the sample provider and were not determined by assay-based typing. Findings and caveats that apply to the study as a whole: Clinical and demographic metadata were provided uncurated, with the amount varying by source and participant.

The immunoSEQ Assay, a bias-controlled multiplex PCR, was used to amplify TCRbeta CDR3 regions from genomic DNA. In the paper's pipeline: The number of nucleated cells in each sample was estimated by amplification of reference gene primers within the assay. Sequence reads were collapsed and filtered to measure the absolute abundance of every unique TCRbeta CDR3 rearrangement. For each sample, productive Simpson clonality was calculated as the square root of Simpson's diversity index across productive rearrangements. The clones in this table, taken by TCRdb from immuneACCESS, are in-frame only. Not every clone is retained; where verified, under half of the shortfall comes from an unresolved V gene, and the cause of the rest is unknown. V, J and clone size are taken as reported in that table, and D and trimming were inferred from the DNA itself. This sample has about 390,000 clones in its table, and about 83% of those were observed once. The top ten constitute approximately 9.3% of the sample.

Enrolling through a virtual design, the prospective study's participants ranged in age from roughly 18 to 89 years and lived across 20 to 25 United States geographic areas. Cohort assignment in the prospective study relied on participant-reported clinical history from a screening survey and a study questionnaire. Recovered participants in ImmuneRACE Cohort 3 were defined by two consecutive negative NP/OP PCR tests, clearance by a healthcare professional, or resolution of symptoms. Mobile phlebotomists in the prospective study collected whole blood, serum and a nasopharyngeal or oropharyngeal swab from every participant. Prospective study participants could optionally give additional blood draws and questionnaires over an approximately 2-month period. Before DNA extraction, prospective study blood samples were shipped either frozen or at room temperature. Including the terminal cysteine and phenylalanine, the CDR3 comprises 16 residues. CDR3 DNA only is kept here, 48 bases in frame from base 1. From a lookup of the germline V gene (reference sequence), CDR1 and CDR2 are SEHNR and FQNEAQ. V is clipped by 8 bases and J by 1 base, and the sequence between their germline boundaries is 15 bases long.

This clone was seen a single time. It has no known antigen specificity. Base qualities are not at hand, and no much larger clone is one base apart. The origin of this receptor is a woman between 45 and 65 years old who had recovered from COVID-19. The receptor chain draws on TRBV7-9 and TRBJ1-6; matching of 5 bases hints at TRBD1 as the D gene. Sequencing was carried out using PBMCs or T cells enriched from blood (not recorded which). In nucleotides, the sequence is TGTGCCAGCTCCGATTGGGGGGGTTCCTATAATTCACCCCTCCACTTT. It specifies CASSDWGGSYNSPLHF.